These 17 T cell receptor beta chains share one sample of origin, sequenced in a study of regulatory T cells in long-lasting Graves disease. The sample's time point: persistent/refractory GD, antithyroid drugs over 5 years with positive TRAb. From RNA extracted from PBMCs, the TCR library was made. CDR3 regions were amplified by Arm-PCR using iRepertoire HTBI primers to build TCR beta libraries. From the multiplex PCR reads, TCRdb called clonotypes with MiXCR, one entry per CDR3 protein. The data hold approximately 690,000 distinct CDR3 sequences, with about 30% observed a single time. The sequencing used peripheral blood mononuclear cells (PBMCs), collected when the disease was refractory, from a patient treated with antithyroid drugs. The source is a female donor with Graves disease.

The V and J genes are TRBV6-2 or TRBV6-3 and TRBJ1-5, with a weak D call TRBD1 (6 bases). Germline loops: CDR1 MNHEY, CDR2 SVGEGT. The CDR3 sequence is 14 residues long. V was cut by 6 bases and J by 4 bases, with 13 bases left in between. This chain's CDR3 is CASRDGQQNQPQHF. The CDR3 coding sequence is TGTGCCAGCAGAGACGGACAGCAGAATCAGCCCCAGCATTTT.

The chain uses TRBV19 and TRBJ2-5, with D tentatively TRBD1 (6 bases). The better agreement between TRBJ2-1 and the DNA end casts doubt on the J call. This CDR3 has 14 residues. From germline, CDR1 is LNHDA and CDR2 SQIVND (reference sequence). CDR3 DNA: TGTGCCAGTACCCATCAGGGACATTACAATGAGCAGTTCTTC. As protein: CASTHQGHYNEQFF.

In this sample, this clonotype turned up a few times. V usage is TRBV12-3 or TRBV12-4 and J usage is TRBJ2-7, with D perhaps TRBD1 or TRBD2 (6 bases each). Trimming removed 2 bases at V and 6 bases at J, with 11 bases between. CDR3 size: 13 residues. The CDR3 DNA is TGTGCCAGCAGTTTAAAGGGGGGCTCCGAGCAGTACTTC. Its translation is CASSLKGGSEQYF.

This clonotype turned up a few times. This chain links TRBV5-1 with TRBJ1-4; no reliable D call. There are 14 residues in the CDR3. Trimming removed 0 bases from V and 7 bases from J, with 10 bases in between. Germline V lookup: CDR1 SGHRS, CDR2 YFSETQ. As DNA, the CDR3 is TGCGCCAGCAGCTTGGGAAACGGAGCTGAAAAACTGTTTTTT. This encodes CASSLGNGAEKLFF.

This chain links TRBV14 with TRBJ2-7; 7 bases map to TRBD1. Germline CDR1 and CDR2: SGHDN and FVKESK. V shed 5 bases and J 0 bases; nucleotides not matched to a gene: 10. The CDR3 is made up of 16 amino acids. The chain's CDR3 is CASSERQGPYSYEQYF. As DNA, the CDR3 is TGTGCCAGCAGCGAACGACAGGGACCCTACTCCTACGAGCAGTACTTC.

This clonotype has ten or more counts. The rearrangement uses TRBV24-1 and TRBJ1-1; 8 bases agree with TRBD1. V gave up 4 bases and J gave up 4 bases; unmatched junction bases: 7. This CDR3 is 15 amino acids long. Germline CDR1 KGHDR, CDR2 SFDVKD. CDR3 nucleotide sequence: TGTGCCACCAGTGACCCAGGACAGGGAGGCACTGAAGCTTTCTTT. This codes for CATSDPGQGGTEAFF.

This rearrangement joins TRBV29-1 to TRBJ1-2, with 9 bases matching TRBD1. Germline CDR1 and CDR2: SQVTM and ANQGSEA. J gave up 4 bases and V 4 bases, and 4 bases lay outside the gene matches. CDR3 length: 13 amino acids. The DNA of the CDR3 is TGCAGCGTTGTGGGACAGGGCCTCTATGGCTACACCTTC. Translation: CSVVGQGLYGYTF.

The chain joins TRBV10-3 to TRBJ1-1; D remains ambiguous. Germline values: CDR1 ENHRY, CDR2 SYGVKD. The CDR3 covers 12 residues. V lost 6 bases and J 0 bases, leaving 5 bases between the germline ends. The CDR3 DNA is TGTGCCATCAGGGACCTGAACACTGAAGCTTTCTTT. Its protein product is CAIRDLNTEAFF.

The DNA of the CDR3 is TGTGCCAGCAGCGTAGACGGACAGGGCGTGACTGAAGCTTTCTTT. This encodes CASSVDGQGVTEAFF. The chain carries TRBV9 and TRBJ1-1, with TRBD1 matching over 8 bases. V gave up 0 bases and J gave up 5 bases; unmatched junction bases: 6. CDR1 and CDR2 from the germline V gene are SGDLS and YYNGEE. The CDR3 runs 15 residues.

The chain employs TRBV3-1 and TRBJ1-3; D remains ambiguous. The V and J ends lost 0 bases and 4 bases respectively, with 10 bases between them. Germline assignment: CDR1 LGHDT and CDR2 YNNKEL (reference sequence). CDR3 length equals 15 residues. CDR3 nucleotides: TGTGCCAGCAGCCAAGATCGGACGGGAGGAAACACCATATATTTT. Its protein product is CASSQDRTGGNTIYF.

This clonotype was counted ten times or more. This chain links TRBV12-3 or TRBV12-4 with TRBJ1-1, with D tentatively TRBD1 (6 bases). Trimming took off 6 bases at V and 1 base at J, with 12 bases between the two ends. The CDR3 sequence is 14 residues long. The CDR3 DNA reads TGTGCCAGCAGGAACAGGGTGCCGAACACTGAAGCTTTCTTT. Amino acid sequence: CASRNRVPNTEAFF.

This clonotype has ten or more counts. This chain uses TRBV20-1 with TRBJ2-5; D assignment may be TRBD1 or TRBD2 (5 bases each). Germline assignment: CDR1 DFQATT and CDR2 SNEGSKA (reference sequence). The germline V and J ends were trimmed by 4 bases and 4 bases, with 16 bases remaining between them. The CDR3 contains 14 residues. CDR3 protein: CSANPGTAGETQYF. In DNA form, the CDR3 reads TGCAGTGCTAACCCGGGGACCGCAGGAGAGACCCAGTACTTC.

This chain uses TRBV10-3 with TRBJ1-2; TRBD1 matches 9 bases. V trimming: 6 bases; J trimming: 4 bases; junction bases outside the gene matches: 12. Germline CDR1 is ENHRY and CDR2 is SYGVKD. The CDR3 is 16 amino acids. CDR3 coding DNA: TGTGCCATCAGCGCCGGCCCGGGACAGGGAGCCTATGGCTACACCTTC. Translating gives CAISAGPGQGAYGYTF.

This clonotype was seen only a few times. V usage is TRBV3-1 and J usage is TRBJ1-5; no firm D call. V lost 1 base, J lost 1 base, and 5 bases lay in between. This CDR3 has 14 amino acids. Looked up from germline, CDR1 is LGHDT and CDR2 is YNNKEL (reference sequence). The CDR3 nucleotides are TGTGCCAGCAGCCAAGTTGGGAGCAATCAGCCCCAGCATTTT. The encoded protein is CASSQVGSNQPQHF.

The chain uses TRBV7-3 and TRBJ1-6; D possibly corresponds to TRBD1 (5 bases). Trimming shortened V by 5 bases and J by 10 bases, and 12 bases separated the two germline ends. The CDR3 sequence is 13 residues long. Germline CDR1 reads SGHTA; CDR2 reads FQGTGA. The chain's CDR3 is CASSQWGESPLHF. For the CDR3, the DNA is TGTGCCAGCAGCCAGTGGGGGGAATCACCCCTCCACTTT.

This clonotype has more than one count but fewer than ten. The chain combines TRBV4-2 with TRBJ2-7, with D maybe TRBD2 (6 bases). Trimming stripped 5 bases from V and 0 bases from J, with 14 bases between. This CDR3 is built from 15 residues. Germline assignment: CDR1 LGHNA and CDR2 YNFKEQ. CDR3 nucleotides: TGTGCCAGCAGCGACATAGCGGCGGACTCCTACGAGCAGTACTTC. Translation: CASSDIAADSYEQYF.

The chain carries TRBV7-9 and TRBJ2-7; 13 bases are a match to TRBD2. Germline assignment: CDR1 SEHNR and CDR2 FQNEAQ (reference sequence). The CDR3 totals 18 residues. With V trimmed by 5 bases and J by 2 bases, 12 bases remained unmatched. Here the CDR3 DNA reads TGTGCCAGCAGCCCCCGGACTAGCGGGAGCCTAGCCCCCTACGAGCAGTACTTC. Translation gives CASSPRTSGSLAPYEQYF.